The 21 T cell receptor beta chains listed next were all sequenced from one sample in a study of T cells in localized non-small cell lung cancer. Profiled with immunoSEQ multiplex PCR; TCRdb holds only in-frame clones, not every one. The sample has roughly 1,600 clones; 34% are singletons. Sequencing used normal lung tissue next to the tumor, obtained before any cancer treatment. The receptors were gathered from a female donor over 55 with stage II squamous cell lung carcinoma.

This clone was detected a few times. As DNA, the CDR3 is TGTGCCAGCTCAACCGGGACAGGGGTGGGGAACACTGAAGCTTTCTTT. It yields the protein CASSTGTGVGNTEAFF. The chain couples TRBV18 to TRBJ1-1, with 10 positions matching TRBD1. J was trimmed by 1 base and V by 5 bases; bases with no gene match: 7. CDR3 length equals 16 residues. CDR1 is KGHSH, CDR2 LQKENI, per germline. Drawing the rest from reference TRBV18 and TRBJ1-1, the complete variable domain is NAGVMQNPRHLVRRRGQEARLRCSPMKGHSHVYWYRQLPEEGLKFMVYLQKENIIDESGMPKERFSAEFPKEGPSILRIQQVVRGDSAAYFCASSTGTGVGNTEAFFGQGTRLTVV.

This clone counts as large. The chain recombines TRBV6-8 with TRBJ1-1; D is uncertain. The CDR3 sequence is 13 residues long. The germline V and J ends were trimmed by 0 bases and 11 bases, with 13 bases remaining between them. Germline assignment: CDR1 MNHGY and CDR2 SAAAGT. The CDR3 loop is CASSYSAGFPAFF. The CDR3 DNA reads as TGTGCCAGCAGTTACTCAGCGGGGTTTCCGGCTTTCTTT.

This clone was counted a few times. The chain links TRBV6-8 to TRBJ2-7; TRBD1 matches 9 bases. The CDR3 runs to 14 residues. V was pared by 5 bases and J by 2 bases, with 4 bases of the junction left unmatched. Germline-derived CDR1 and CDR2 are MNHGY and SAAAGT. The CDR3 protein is CASSATGGPYEQYF. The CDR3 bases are TGTGCCAGCAGTGCGACAGGGGGACCCTACGAGCAGTACTTC.

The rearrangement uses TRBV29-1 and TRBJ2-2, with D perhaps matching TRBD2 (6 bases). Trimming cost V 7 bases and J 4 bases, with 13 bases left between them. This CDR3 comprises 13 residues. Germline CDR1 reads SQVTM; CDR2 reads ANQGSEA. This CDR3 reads CSGTRGGTGELFF. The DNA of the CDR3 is TGCAGCGGGACAAGGGGAGGCACCGGGGAGCTGTTTTTT.

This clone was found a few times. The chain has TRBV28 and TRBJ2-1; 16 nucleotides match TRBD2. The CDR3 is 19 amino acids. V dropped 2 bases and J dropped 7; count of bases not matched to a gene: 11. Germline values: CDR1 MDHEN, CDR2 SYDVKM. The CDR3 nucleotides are TGTGCCAGCAGTTTAGTGGGACTAGCGGGGGGGCAAAGGAGGAATGAGCAGTTCTTC. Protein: CASSLVGLAGGQRRNEQFF.

The CDR3 nucleotides read TGTGCCACCAGCAGAGATCAGGGTATAGTAGCTGAAGCTTTCTTT. Protein sequence: CATSRDQGIVAEAFF. This chain uses TRBV15 with TRBJ1-1; tentatively, D is TRBD1 (5 bases). The CDR3 totals 15 residues. Looked up from germline, CDR1 is LNHNV and CDR2 is YYDKDF (reference sequence). V lost 0 bases and J lost 6, with 14 bases in between. Full variable domain (remainder filled in from reference TRBV15 and TRBJ1-1): DAMVIQNPRYQVTQFGKPVTLSCSQTLNHNVMYWYQQKSSQAPKLLFHYYDKDFNNEADTPDNFQSRRPNTSFCFLDIRSPGLGDTAMYLCATSRDQGIVAEAFFGQGTRLTVV.

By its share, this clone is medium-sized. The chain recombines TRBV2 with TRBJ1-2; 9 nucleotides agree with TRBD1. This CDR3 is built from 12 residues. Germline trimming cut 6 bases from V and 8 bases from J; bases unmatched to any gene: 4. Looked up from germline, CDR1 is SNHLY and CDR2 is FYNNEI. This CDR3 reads CASRGDREGYTF. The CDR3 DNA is TGTGCCAGCAGGGGGGACAGGGAGGGCTACACCTTC.

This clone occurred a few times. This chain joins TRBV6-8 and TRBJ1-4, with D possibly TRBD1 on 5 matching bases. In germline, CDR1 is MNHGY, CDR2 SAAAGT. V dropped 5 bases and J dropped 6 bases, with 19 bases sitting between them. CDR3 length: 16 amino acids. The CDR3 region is CASSDTGWASDEKLFF. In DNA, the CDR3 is TGTGCCAGCAGTGATACAGGTTGGGCGAGTGATGAAAAACTGTTTTTT.

The chain's CDR3 is CASSYEMGTGYNEQFF. The CDR3 region has the DNA TGTGCCAGCAGTTACGAGATGGGGACAGGGTACAATGAGCAGTTCTTC. The V and J genes are TRBV6-8 and TRBJ2-1, with 9 bases identical to TRBD1. There are 16 residues in the CDR3. In germline, CDR1 is MNHGY, CDR2 SAAAGT. V was clipped by 2 bases and J by 4 bases; unmatched bases: 6.

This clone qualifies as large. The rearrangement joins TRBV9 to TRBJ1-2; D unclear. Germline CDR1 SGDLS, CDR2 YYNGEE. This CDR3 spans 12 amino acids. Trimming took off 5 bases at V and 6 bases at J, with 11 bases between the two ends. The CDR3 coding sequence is TGTGCCAGCAGTGAAAGAGGAAATGGCTACACCTTC. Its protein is CASSERGNGYTF.

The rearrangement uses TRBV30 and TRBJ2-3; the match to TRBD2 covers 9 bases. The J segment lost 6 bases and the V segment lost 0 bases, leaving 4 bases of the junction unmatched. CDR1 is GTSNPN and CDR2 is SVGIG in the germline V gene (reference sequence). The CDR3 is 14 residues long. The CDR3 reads CAWSVSGGRDTQYF. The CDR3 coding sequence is TGTGCCTGGAGTGTTAGCGGGGGCCGGGATACGCAGTATTTT.

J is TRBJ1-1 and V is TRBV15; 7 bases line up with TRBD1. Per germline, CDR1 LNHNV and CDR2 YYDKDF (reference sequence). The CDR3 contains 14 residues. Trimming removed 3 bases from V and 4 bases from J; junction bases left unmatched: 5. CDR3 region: CATSRLTGTTEAFF. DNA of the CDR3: TGTGCCACCAGCAGGCTGACAGGGACCACTGAAGCTTTCTTT.

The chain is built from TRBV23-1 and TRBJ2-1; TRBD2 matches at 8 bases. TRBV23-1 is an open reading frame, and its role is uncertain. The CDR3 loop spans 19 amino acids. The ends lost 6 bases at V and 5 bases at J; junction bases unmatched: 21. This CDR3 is CASSQDRERASGRHNEQFF. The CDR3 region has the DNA TGCGCCAGCAGCCAAGATCGCGAGAGAGCTAGCGGGCGTCACAATGAGCAGTTCTTC.

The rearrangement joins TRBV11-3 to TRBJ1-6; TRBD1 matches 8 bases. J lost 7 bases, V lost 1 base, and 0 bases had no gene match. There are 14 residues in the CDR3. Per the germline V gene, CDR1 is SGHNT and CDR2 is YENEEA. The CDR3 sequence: CASSLGQGNSPLHF. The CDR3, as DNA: TGTGCCAGCAGCTTAGGACAGGGGAATTCACCCCTCCACTTT. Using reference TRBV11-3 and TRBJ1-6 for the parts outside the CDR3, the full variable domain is EAGVVQSPRYKIIEKKQPVAFWCNPISGHNTLYWYLQNLGQGPELLIRYENEEAVDDSQLPKDRFSAERLKGVDSTLKIQPAELGDSAVYLCASSLGQGNSPLHFGNGTRLTVT.

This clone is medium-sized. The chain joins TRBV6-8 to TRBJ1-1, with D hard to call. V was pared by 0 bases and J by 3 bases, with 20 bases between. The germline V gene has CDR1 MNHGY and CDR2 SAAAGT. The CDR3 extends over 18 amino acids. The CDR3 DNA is TGTGCCAGCAGTTACTCCAGAGCCGTGGGAGGTCTCCACACTGAAGCTTTCTTT. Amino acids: CASSYSRAVGGLHTEAFF.

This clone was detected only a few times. The CDR3 protein is CASSEGRTANYGYTF. The CDR3 DNA sequence: TGTGCCAGCAGTGAGGGACGGACGGCTAACTATGGCTACACCTTC. The chain has TRBV6-8 and TRBJ1-2; a possible D gene is TRBD1 (5 bases). The CDR3 is 15 amino acids. V lost 5 bases and J lost 0, with 13 bases in between. Per the germline V gene, CDR1 is MNHGY and CDR2 is SAAAGT.

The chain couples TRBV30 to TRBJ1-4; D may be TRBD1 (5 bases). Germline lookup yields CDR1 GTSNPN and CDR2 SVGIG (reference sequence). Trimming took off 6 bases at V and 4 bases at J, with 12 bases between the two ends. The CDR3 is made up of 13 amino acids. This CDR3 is CACLGEGNEKLFF. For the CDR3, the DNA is TGTGCCTGCCTAGGGGAGGGTAATGAAAAACTGTTTTTT.

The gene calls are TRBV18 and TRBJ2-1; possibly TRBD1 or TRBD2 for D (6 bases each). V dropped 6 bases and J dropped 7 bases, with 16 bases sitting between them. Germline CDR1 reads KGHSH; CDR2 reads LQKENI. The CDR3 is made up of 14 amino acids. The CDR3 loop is CASSEGSRGNEQFF. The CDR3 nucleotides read TGTGCCAGCTCGGAGGGATCTAGGGGGAATGAGCAGTTCTTC.

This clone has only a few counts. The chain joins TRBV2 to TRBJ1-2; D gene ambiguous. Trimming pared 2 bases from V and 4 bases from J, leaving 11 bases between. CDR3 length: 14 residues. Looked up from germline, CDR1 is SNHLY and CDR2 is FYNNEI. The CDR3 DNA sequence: TGTGCCAGCAGTGAAACAACAGCTAGCTATGGCTACACCTTC. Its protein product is CASSETTASYGYTF.

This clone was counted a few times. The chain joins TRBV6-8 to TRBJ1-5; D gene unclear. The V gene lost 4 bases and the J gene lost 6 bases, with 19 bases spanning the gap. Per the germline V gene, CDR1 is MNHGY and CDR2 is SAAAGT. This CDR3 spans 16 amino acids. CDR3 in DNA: TGTGCCAGCAGTTCTGTCGATTCCCCCCTTGTTCAGCCCCAGCATTTT. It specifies CASSSVDSPLVQPQHF.

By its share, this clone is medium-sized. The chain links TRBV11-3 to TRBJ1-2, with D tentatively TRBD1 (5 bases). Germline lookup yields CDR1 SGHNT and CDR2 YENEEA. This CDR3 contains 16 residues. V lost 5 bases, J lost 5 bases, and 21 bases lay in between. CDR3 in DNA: TGTGCCAGCAGCCCCCGGGACCCTCTCTGGTCATATGGCTACACCTTC. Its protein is CASSPRDPLWSYGYTF.